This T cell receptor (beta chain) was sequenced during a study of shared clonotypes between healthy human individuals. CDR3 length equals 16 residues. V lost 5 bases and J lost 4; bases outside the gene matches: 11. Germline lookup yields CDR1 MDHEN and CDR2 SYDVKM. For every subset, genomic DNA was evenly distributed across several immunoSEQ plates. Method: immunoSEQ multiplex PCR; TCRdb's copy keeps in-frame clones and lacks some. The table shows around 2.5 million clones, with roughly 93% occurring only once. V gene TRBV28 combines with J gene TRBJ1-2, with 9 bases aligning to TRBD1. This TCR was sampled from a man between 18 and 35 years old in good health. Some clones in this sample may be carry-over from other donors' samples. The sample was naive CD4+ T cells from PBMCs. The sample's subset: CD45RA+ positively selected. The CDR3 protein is CASSESYRGRSYGYTF. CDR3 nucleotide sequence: TGTGCCAGCAGTGAGAGCTACAGGGGGCGAAGCTATGGCTACACCTTC.